This TCR beta chain was found in a study of blood T cell repertoires in COVID-19. About the study: Acute and convalescent COVID-19 samples came from the United States, Italy and Spain. PBMCs, B-cell-depleted T cells, or T cells were the source of the cDNA or gDNA that made up the material.

The CDR3 loop spans 14 amino acids. CDR1 and CDR2 from the germline V gene are SGHTS and YDEGEE. The Seattle site enrolled patients during active infection and followed them longitudinally. Details on this clone: At one end the junction does not follow the germline gene, possibly because of a read error.

Authors' analysis steps: Reference gene primer amplification gave estimated nucleated cell counts. The method was immunoSEQ multiplex PCR; TCRdb's version includes in-frame clones alone and lacks a portion of them. That table gives V, J and clone size, and the DNA gave D and trimming. The repertoire holds about 68,000 clones, with 75% to 95% as singletons. J is TRBJ1-5 and V is TRBV5-8, with 9 bases that match TRBD1. Sequenced input: peripheral blood. The clonotype was recovered from a man aged 35-49 years with COVID-19, enrolled during active disease. The CDR3 nucleotides read TGTGCCAGCACCTTGGACAGGGGTAATCAGCCCCAGCATTTT. Translated: CASTLDRGNQPQHF.